This T cell receptor (beta chain) was captured by sequencing in a study of blood T cells in healthy people across ages. Study-wide results and limits: More naive CD4+ cells and higher diversity were found in long-lived than in aged donors.

CDR3 length: 17 amino acids. The germline V gene has CDR1 SGHTA and CDR2 FQGTGA. Trimming pared 3 bases from V and 1 base from J, leaving 13 bases between. A second PCR, run for about 7 to 12 cycles, used a sample-barcoded 5' primer plus a J-beta primer mix. Template switching added a 12-random-nucleotide identifier to every cDNA molecule. One entry per CDR3 protein, called by TCRdb with MiXCR from the 5' RACE reads. The repertoire holds over a million distinct CDR3 sequences, roughly 45% seen once, with under 20% in the top ten. On this clonotype: Its antigen is not known.

V gene TRBV7-3 combines with J gene TRBJ2-6; D remains ambiguous. The sequencing input was blood. This clonotype was sampled from a woman aged 55-70 years in good health. In nucleotides, the CDR3 is TGTGCCAGCAGCTTGACCCCCCTAGGTTCTGGGGCCAACGTCCTGACTTTC. This encodes CASSLTPLGSGANVLTF.